The rows below give T cell receptor beta chains drawn from one sample of a study of T cell responses to AZD1222 COVID-19 vaccine. Sequencing was performed with immunoSEQ multiplex PCR; in TCRdb, only in-frame clones are kept and a portion is missing. The sample holds around 56,000 clones, roughly nine tenths seen once. The sample was peripheral blood, taken 28 days after the second AZD1222 dose. The receptors here all came from an adult who received the AZD1222 COVID-19 vaccine. Each CDR3 is given with its conserved first and last residue. The order of the fields is J gene, D gene, V gene, clone size, CDR3 DNA, CDR3 protein. D genes are given only for firm matches. Expanded clones are given a class, and other clones once, few, many or no size at all.

TRBJ1-5	NA	TRBV5-5	NA	TGTGCCAGCAGCTTGGCGACAGGCAATCAGCCCCAGCATTTT	CASSLATGNQPQHF
TRBJ1-4	NA	TRBV6-5	NA	TGTGCCAGCAGTTACTCGATGTTTGAAAAACTGTTTTTT	CASSYSMFEKLFF
TRBJ2-1	NA	TRBV7-2	NA	TGTGCCAGCAGCTTAGACTTTGTTGGTGAGCAGTTCTTC	CASSLDFVGEQFF
TRBJ2-1	NA	TRBV18	NA	TGTGCCAGCTCACCAAAGAGATTACCGGGGGAGCAGTTCTTC	CASSPKRLPGEQFF
TRBJ2-1	NA	TRBV7-2	once	TGTGCCAGCAGCCCGGTGGGGGGTCGGAATGAGCAGTTCTTC	CASSPVGGRNEQFF
TRBJ1-1	NA	TRBV29-1	NA	TGCAGCGTTGAGGTTGGGGGAAACACTGAAGCTTTCTTT	CSVEVGGNTEAFF
TRBJ2-1	NA	TRBV20-1	NA	TGCAGTGCTAGTGGGTTGGAGCCGGATGAGCAGTTCTTC	CSASGLEPDEQFF
TRBJ2-3	NA	TRBV14	NA	TGTGCCAGCAGCCGTTTCGATGGGGCAGATACGCAGTATTTT	CASSRFDGADTQYF
TRBJ2-5	NA	TRBV3-1/TRBV3-2	NA	TGTGCCAGCAGCCCCCCCGCGAGGGACCAAGCTTTAGGGGAGACCCAGTACTTC	CASSPPARDQALGETQYF
TRBJ2-1	NA	TRBV3-1/TRBV3-2	NA	TGTGCCAGCAGCCATTTCCTCGGTCGTGGCGGGTCCTACAATGAGCAGTTCTTC	CASSHFLGRGGSYNEQFF
TRBJ1-3	NA	TRBV6-2/TRBV6-3	NA	TGTGCCAGCAGTTTTCCGGAAAACACCATATATTTT	CASSFPENTIYF
TRBJ1-1	NA	TRBV27	NA	TGTGCCAGCAGTTCCTTTACATTTTCCCTTCCCACCCTGAACACTGAAGCTTTCTTT	CASSSFTFSLPTLNTEAFF
TRBJ1-5	NA	TRBV19	few	TGTGCCAGTAGTGGGACACCTAGCAATCAGCCCCAGCATTTT	CASSGTPSNQPQHF
TRBJ1-2	NA	TRBV21-1	NA	TGTGCCAGCAGCTTTTCGGGGGTTTATGGCTACACCTTC	CASSFSGVYGYTF
TRBJ2-7	NA	TRBV29-1	NA	TGCAGCGTTGAAGATTGGCAGGGGGGATACGAGCAGTACTTC	CSVEDWQGGYEQYF
TRBJ2-1	TRBD2	TRBV5-1	NA	TGCGCCAGCAGCTCGGGCGGGAGTGGTAATGAGCAGTTCTTC	CASSSGGSGNEQFF
TRBJ2-7	NA	TRBV12-3/TRBV12-4	NA	TGTGCCAGCAGCTCCCGGGGCGTCGAGCAGTACTTC	CASSSRGVEQYF